This passage covers 17 T cell receptor beta chains from one sample sequenced in a study of T-cell reconstitution after alpha-beta-depleted transplantation in children. Unique molecular identifiers tagged the TCRbeta library. TCRdb passed the PCR reads through MiXCR, listing each CDR3 protein once. Altogether some 340,000 distinct CDR3 sequences are present, about 9.4% being singletons, with the ten largest covering around 2.5%. Here the sequenced sample was PBMCs from the stem cell graft donor, taken from the stem cell graft. The source of these receptors is a human donor who donated a stem cell graft to a child with acute lymphoblastic leukemia.

This chain joins TRBV28 and TRBJ1-5; possibly TRBD1 for D (6 bases). Germline V gene lookup returns CDR1 MDHEN and CDR2 SYDVKM. The V end lost 7 bases, the J end lost 6 bases, and 19 bases lay between the germline ends. CDR3 length: 15 residues. DNA of the CDR3: TGTGCCAGCACCGTAGGGGGGGCCCGGGTTCAGCCCCAGCATTTT. Residues: CASTVGGARVQPQHF.

The gene calls are TRBV7-2 and TRBJ2-5; 9 nucleotides align to TRBD2. CDR1 and CDR2 (germline): SGHTA, FQGNSA. This CDR3 region has 17 residues. The trim removed 5 bases at V and 3 bases at J, leaving 13 bases unmatched. The CDR3 protein is CASSKSGGRASEETQYF. CDR3 DNA: TGTGCCAGCAGCAAGTCGGGCGGGAGGGCTTCCGAAGAGACCCAGTACTTC.

This clonotype was found a few times. V and J are TRBV5-1 and TRBJ1-2; D unclear. Trimming removed 1 base from V and 8 bases from J, with 15 bases in between. The CDR3 runs 14 residues. The germline CDR1 and CDR2 sequences are SGHRS and YFSETQ. The DNA for the CDR3 is TGCGCCAGCAGCTTGTCCGCTCTAGCGACGGGCTACACCTTC. Translating gives CASSLSALATGYTF.

This clonotype appeared many times. The chain employs TRBV5-1 and TRBJ2-5; perhaps D is TRBD1 or TRBD2 (5 bases each). The CDR3 is made up of 14 amino acids. The germline V and J ends were trimmed by 7 bases and 1 base, with 14 bases remaining between them. Germline assignment: CDR1 SGHRS and CDR2 YFSETQ. The CDR3 loop is CASGASGGQETQYF. The CDR3 bases are TGCGCCAGCGGGGCCTCTGGGGGCCAAGAGACCCAGTACTTC. The variable domain in full, with the rest retrieved from reference TRBV5-1 and TRBJ2-5, is KAGVTQTPRYLIKTRGQQVTLSCSPISGHRSVSWYQQTPGQGLQFLFEYFSETQRNKGNFPGRFSGRQFSNSRSEMNVSTLELGDSALYLCASGASGGQETQYFGPGTRLLVL.

In this sample, this clonotype turned up many times. The chain joins TRBV6-1 to TRBJ1-2; 7 bases are shared with TRBD1. The V gene end was trimmed by 6 bases and the J gene end by 1 base; junction bases not matched to a gene: 5. This CDR3 has 14 amino acids. Germline V lookup: CDR1 MNHNS, CDR2 SASEGT. Here the CDR3 DNA reads TGTGCCAGCAGCCGACAGGGAAATAACTATGGCTACACCTTC. This codes for CASSRQGNNYGYTF.

This clonotype has more than one count but fewer than ten. CDR3 coding DNA: TGCGCCAGCAGCCAAGCTGGGCTAGTCCCAGATACGCAGTATTTT. Its protein product is CASSQAGLVPDTQYF. The chain has TRBV4-1 and TRBJ2-3; D is ambiguous. The germline CDR1 and CDR2 sequences are MGHRA and YSYEKL. V was cut by 1 base and J by 4 bases, with 12 bases left in between. The CDR3 length is 15 residues.

The chain recombines TRBV6-5 with TRBJ2-5, with D possibly being TRBD1 (5 bases). This CDR3 comprises 14 residues. CDR1 MNHEY and CDR2 SVGAGI come from the germline V gene. V lost 4 bases, J lost 2 bases, and 11 bases lay in between. CDR3 region: CASSSIDRQETQYF. The CDR3 DNA sequence: TGTGCCAGCAGTTCCATCGACAGACAAGAGACCCAGTACTTC.

The chain combines TRBV7-9 with TRBJ2-1, with a weak D call TRBD2 (6 bases). CDR1 and CDR2 from the germline V gene are SEHNR and FQNEAQ (reference sequence). The CDR3 length is 11 residues. Deletions cut 10 bases from V and 9 bases from J, with 13 bases between. The CDR3 DNA reads as TGTGCCACCGCCCTAGCGACTGAGCAGTTCTTC. Amino acid sequence: CATALATEQFF.

This clonotype turned up a few times. The gene calls are TRBV7-2 and TRBJ1-4, with 8 bases aligning to TRBD1. CDR1 and CDR2 from the germline V gene are SGHTA and FQGNSA. Trimming took 0 bases from V and 3 from J; bases not matched to a gene: 6. This CDR3 region has 17 residues. Here the CDR3 DNA reads TGTGCCAGCAGCTTAGCCCGACAGGGGTCGGCTAATGAAAAACTGTTTTTT. It translates to CASSLARQGSANEKLFF.

This clonotype was seen a handful of times. The rearrangement links TRBV11-1 to TRBJ2-2; D assignment may be TRBD1 or TRBD2 (5 bases each). Germline V gene sequence: CDR1 SGHAT, CDR2 FQDESV (reference sequence). The CDR3 runs 19 residues. Trimming shortened V by 4 bases and J by 0 bases, and 21 bases separated the two germline ends. This CDR3 is CASSSGPNWKSANTGELFF. The CDR3 DNA follows: TGTGCCAGCAGCTCGGGGCCGAACTGGAAAAGCGCGAACACCGGGGAGCTGTTTTTT.

This clonotype was observed many times. The chain is built from TRBV4-2 and TRBJ2-7; a possible D gene is TRBD2 (6 bases). Trimming cost V 0 bases and J 4 bases, with 13 bases left between them. The CDR3 contains 15 residues. Germline assignment: CDR1 LGHNA and CDR2 YNFKEQ. This chain's CDR3 is CASSQETTRVYEQYF. CDR3 in DNA: TGTGCCAGCAGCCAAGAGACGACTAGGGTATACGAGCAGTACTTC.

This clonotype was picked up a small number of times. J is TRBJ1-3 and V is TRBV12-3 or TRBV12-4; maybe TRBD1 (5 bases). With 6 bases removed from V and 0 bases from J, the gap between germline ends came to 12 bases. This CDR3 contains 15 residues. The CDR3 DNA follows: TGTGCCAGCAGCAATGGGACGGGCTCTGGAAACACCATATATTTT. It translates to CASSNGTGSGNTIYF.

This clonotype was seen only a few times. This chain uses TRBV5-5 with TRBJ2-7; TRBD1 or TRBD2 may be the D gene (5 bases each). This CDR3 comprises 17 residues. V was clipped by 6 bases and J by 0 bases, with 22 bases between them. The germline V gene encodes CDR1 SGHKS and CDR2 YYEKEE (reference sequence). DNA for the CDR3: TGTGCCAGCACCTCCGGGGCGGGTAGAGCCGCCTCCTACGAGCAGTACTTC. It specifies CASTSGAGRAASYEQYF. Full variable domain (outside the CDR3, taken from reference TRBV5-5 and TRBJ2-7): DAGVTQSPTHLIKTRGQQVTLRCSPISGHKSVSWYQQVLGQGPQFIFQYYEKEERGRGNFPDRFSARQFPNYSSELNVNALLLGDSALYLCASTSGAGRAASYEQYFGPGTRLTVT.

The J gene is TRBJ2-7, the V gene TRBV3-1, with 10 bases that match TRBD2. The CDR3 extends over 15 amino acids. J gave up 3 bases and V 4 bases, and 6 bases lay outside the gene matches. Germline values: CDR1 LGHDT, CDR2 YNNKEL (reference sequence). In DNA form, the CDR3 reads TGTGCCAGCAGCCCAGGACTAGCGGCAGACTACGAGCAGTACTTC. Its translation is CASSPGLAADYEQYF.

This chain joins TRBV25-1 and TRBJ2-2; D may match TRBD1 or TRBD2 (5 bases each). Trimming removed 1 base at V and 4 bases at J, with 10 bases between. This CDR3 is built from 15 residues. CDR1 is MGHDK, CDR2 SYGVNS, per germline. This chain's CDR3 is CASSEWGLGTGELFF. The CDR3 coding sequence is TGTGCCAGCAGTGAATGGGGGTTAGGCACCGGGGAGCTGTTTTTT.

This clonotype has a count of ten or more. The J gene is TRBJ1-1, the V gene TRBV5-1; D perhaps matches TRBD1 (5 bases). The CDR3 is 13 amino acids. The germline V gene encodes CDR1 SGHRS and CDR2 YFSETQ. Trimming removed 7 bases at V and 1 base at J, with 11 bases between. CDR3 sequence reads: CASRDGRNTEAFF. CDR3 nucleotide sequence: TGCGCCAGCCGGGACGGAAGGAACACTGAAGCTTTCTTT. The full variable domain, with the rest looked up from reference TRBV5-1 and TRBJ1-1, is KAGVTQTPRYLIKTRGQQVTLSCSPISGHRSVSWYQQTPGQGLQFLFEYFSETQRNKGNFPGRFSGRQFSNSRSEMNVSTLELGDSALYLCASRDGRNTEAFFGQGTRLTVV.

In its sample, this clonotype was seen a few times. The rearrangement links TRBV5-1 to TRBJ2-1, with 10 bases lining up with TRBD2. The CDR3 consists of 16 residues. The V gene's germline CDR1 is SGHRS and CDR2 YFSETQ. Trimming removed 0 bases from V and 6 bases from J; junction bases left unmatched: 6. The CDR3 here is CASSLALAGGINEQFF. The DNA of the CDR3 is TGCGCCAGCAGCTTGGCCTTAGCGGGAGGAATCAATGAGCAGTTCTTC.